By share of the sample, the clone carrying this TCR beta chain is medium-sized. This sample stems from a study of spatial heterogeneity in lung cancer. About the study: Sequencing consistently turned up more beta-chain sequences than alpha-chain sequences.

Each molecule of TCR cDNA was tagged with one unique molecular identifier. TCRdb re-called the 5' RACE reads through MiXCR, storing one row per CDR3 protein. The sample yields approximately 1,300 distinct CDR3 sequences, 6% to 7.5% seen once. Time point in this sample: sample taken at primary tumor resection. The CDR3 contains 14 residues. Trimming cost V 7 bases and J 5 bases, with 17 bases left between them. CDR1 is SNHLY and CDR2 is FYNNEI in the germline V gene. V is TRBV2 and J is TRBJ1-1, with a tentative D call TRBD1 (5 bases). Sequenced material: normal lung tissue next to the tumor, taken at surgery. This sequence originates from a male donor with early-stage non-small cell lung cancer. For the CDR3, the DNA is TGTGCCAGCACCCGGACCGGGGGGGAGACTGAAGCTTTCTTT. It yields the protein CASTRTGGETEAFF.